The rows below give T cell receptor beta chains drawn from one sample of a study of T cells expressing NK-cell markers. Reprocessing the 5' RACE reads, TCRdb reports a single entry for every CDR3 protein and omits DNA. The data include about 440,000 distinct CDR3 sequences; the top ten clones carry approximately 7%. Sample: blood T cells: a sorted CD56 or NKG2C T cell subset, CD4+ or CD8+ T cells, or bulk PBMC T cells (not recorded which). Source of these receptors: a woman aged 18 to 75 in good health. Both conserved end residues are part of each CDR3.

>TRBJ2-2|TRBV6-5
CASSNYREGSGELFF
>TRBJ1-3|TRBV28
CASIPLGSGNTIYF
>TRBJ1-6|TRBV3-1
CASSHPRGDSNSPLHF
>TRBJ2-7|TRBV4-2
CASSQVGSSGAYEQYF
>TRBJ2-2|TRBV4-2
CASSQDLNGELFF
>TRBJ2-7|TRBV20-1
CSAPGTEDYEQYF
>TRBJ2-7|TRBV7-2
CASSSTMGGSNSYEQYF
>TRBJ2-1|TRBV27
CASDPSGTPREQFF
>TRBJ2-1|TRBV20-1
CSARGGLREQFF
>TRBJ1-5|TRBV20-1
CSARPGASQHF
>TRBJ2-3|TRBV3-1
CASSQGPDTQYF
>TRBJ2-1|TRBV29-1
CSAGYEGTANEQFF
>TRBJ2-5|TRBV25-1
CASSAGVQETQYF
>TRBJ2-2|TRBV5-5
CASSLPQGYSGELFF
>TRBJ2-5|TRBV18
CASLQGIGETQYF
>TRBJ2-1|TRBV7-2
CASSSTSGGHYNEQFF
>TRBJ2-5|TRBV7-3
CASSLWGLAGQETQYF
>TRBJ2-1|TRBV6-1
CASRRTSGIYNEQFF
>TRBJ2-3|TRBV24-1
CATSDLPSGRATDTQYF
>TRBJ2-1|TRBV11-2
CASSYGAGTRGDEQFF
>TRBJ2-2|TRBV7-2
CASSRDYTGELFF
>TRBJ1-3|TRBV7-2
CASSSSGGVGNTIYF
>TRBJ2-3|TRBV4-1
CASSQRGTSGGSSSSTDTQYF
>TRBJ2-3|TRBV12-3/TRBV12-4
CASSIFGDTQYF
>TRBJ1-6|TRBV5-6
CASSLAGTPGQDNSPLHF
>TRBJ2-3|TRBV7-3
CASSLRAGTDTQYF
>TRBJ1-1|TRBV20-1
CSARVSISRGNRNTEAFF
>TRBJ2-2|TRBV5-1
CASSTGLQLTGELFF
>TRBJ1-2|TRBV12-5
CASGFSNRQGKYGYTF
>TRBJ1-2|TRBV12-3/TRBV12-4
CASSLRGRYTF
>TRBJ1-6|TRBV7-2
CASSLGGQGHRNSPLHF
>TRBJ2-1|TRBV3-1
CASSVSPHEQFF
>TRBJ2-1|TRBV6-5
CASSYLPGLAGYNEQFF
>TRBJ2-3|TRBV5-1
CASSLGRGLVRTQYF
>TRBJ2-1|TRBV7-2
CASRPELLLAGGNEQFF
>TRBJ1-2|TRBV25-1
CASRGQGNGYTF
>TRBJ2-7|TRBV20-1
CSAKEGSYEQYF
>TRBJ1-5|TRBV27
CASSLRGINQPQHF
>TRBJ2-5|TRBV6-5
CASSYSLRGETQYF
>TRBJ2-5|TRBV20-1
CSARKASGDKETQYF
>TRBJ2-3|TRBV2
CASGRDVADTQYF
>TRBJ2-1|TRBV24-1
CATSDPQPTGTNNEQFF
>TRBJ2-3|TRBV7-2
CASSSYRGVADTQYF
>TRBJ1-1|TRBV29-1
CSVARGPGSEAFF
>TRBJ2-3|TRBV12-3/TRBV12-4
CASSLLGDSTDTQYF
>TRBJ2-3|TRBV29-1
CSVVTGDRPHTDTQYF
>TRBJ2-2|TRBV20-1
CSAAGTGYIGELFF
>TRBJ2-1|TRBV20-1
CSALRLGYNEQFF
>TRBJ2-1|TRBV6-2/TRBV6-3
CASSYLSQYNEQFF
>TRBJ1-5|TRBV29-1
CSVEEGVGPQHF
>TRBJ2-5|TRBV11-2
CASSLRGSRWETQYF
>TRBJ2-5|TRBV25-1
CASSAGASRVGETQYF
>TRBJ2-7|TRBV30
CAWNGSPPYEQYF